Listed below are T cell receptor beta chains from one sample, sequenced in a study of T cell responses to AZD1222 COVID-19 vaccine. Using immunoSEQ multiplex PCR, the repertoire was profiled, and TCRdb retains in-frame clones only, with some absent. The data show roughly 120,000 clones, about 91% seen once. The source material was peripheral blood, sampled on day 0 of AZD1222 vaccination. All receptors derive from an adult in good health. Each CDR3 is given with its conserved first and last residue. Fields, in order: clone size, D gene, V gene, J gene, CDR3 DNA, CDR3 protein. D genes are given only for firm matches. Part of the rows lack a size; the others show once, few, many or a class for expanded clones.

clone size: NA; D gene: TRBD2; V gene: TRBV7-2; J gene: TRBJ2-7; CDR3 DNA: TGTGCCAGCAGCTCTGAACTAGCGGGACTCAGGGAGCAGTACTTC; CDR3 protein: CASSSELAGLREQYF
clone size: once; D gene: NA; V gene: TRBV11-2; J gene: TRBJ1-2; CDR3 DNA: TGTGCCAGCAGCTTAGATCAGTGGGGCAGTGGCTACACCTTC; CDR3 protein: CASSLDQWGSGYTF
clone size: NA; D gene: TRBD1; V gene: TRBV7-2; J gene: TRBJ1-6; CDR3 DNA: TGTGCCAGCAGCCAAGCGGGACAGATTAATTCACCCCTCCACTTT; CDR3 protein: CASSQAGQINSPLHF
clone size: NA; D gene: TRBD1; V gene: TRBV28; J gene: TRBJ1-2; CDR3 DNA: TGTGCCAGCAGTTTAGGGACAGCCGCTAACTATGGCTACACCTTC; CDR3 protein: CASSLGTAANYGYTF
clone size: NA; D gene: NA; V gene: TRBV5-5; J gene: TRBJ1-3; CDR3 DNA: TGTGCCAGCAGCTATTACTCTGGAAACACCATATATTTT; CDR3 protein: CASSYYSGNTIYF
clone size: NA; D gene: NA; V gene: TRBV4-3; J gene: TRBJ2-3; CDR3 DNA: TGCGCCAGCAGCCAAGGGAGGGCGGATACGCAGTATTTT; CDR3 protein: CASSQGRADTQYF
clone size: NA; D gene: TRBD1; V gene: TRBV27; J gene: TRBJ1-1; CDR3 DNA: TGTGCCAGCAGTCCACCCCGGCGGACAGGGACCACTGAAGCTTTCTTT; CDR3 protein: CASSPPRRTGTTEAFF
clone size: NA; D gene: NA; V gene: TRBV3-1/TRBV3-2; J gene: TRBJ2-7; CDR3 DNA: TGTGCCAGCAGCCGGGCGGAGGCACCCTACGAGCAGTACTTC; CDR3 protein: CASSRAEAPYEQYF
clone size: NA; D gene: NA; V gene: TRBV29-1; J gene: TRBJ2-3; CDR3 DNA: TGCAGCGTTGTTATCCTGTCCGCAGATACGCAGTATTTT; CDR3 protein: CSVVILSADTQYF
clone size: once; D gene: NA; V gene: TRBV7-9; J gene: TRBJ2-1; CDR3 DNA: TGTGCCAGCAGCCCCCCATTTAGGCTGGGCAATGAGCAGTTCTTC; CDR3 protein: CASSPPFRLGNEQFF
clone size: NA; D gene: NA; V gene: TRBV7-8; J gene: TRBJ1-4; CDR3 DNA: TGTGCCAGCAGCTTTGGGACAAGGGCTACTAATGAAAAACTGTTTTTT; CDR3 protein: CASSFGTRATNEKLFF
clone size: NA; D gene: TRBD1; V gene: TRBV6-5; J gene: TRBJ1-6; CDR3 DNA: TGTGCCAGCAGTTACGCCGGGACAGGGAGATCACCCCTCCACTTT; CDR3 protein: CASSYAGTGRSPLHF
clone size: NA; D gene: TRBD1; V gene: TRBV28; J gene: TRBJ2-5; CDR3 DNA: TGTGCCAGCAGTTTACCGACAGGGGCCTCTCTAGAGACCCAGTACTTC; CDR3 protein: CASSLPTGASLETQYF
clone size: NA; D gene: NA; V gene: TRBV7-9; J gene: TRBJ1-1; CDR3 DNA: TGTGCCAGCAGCCGCGCAAGGGAGGACACTGAAGCTTTCTTT; CDR3 protein: CASSRAREDTEAFF
clone size: NA; D gene: NA; V gene: TRBV6-1; J gene: TRBJ1-2; CDR3 DNA: TGTGCCAGCAGTGTGCCTAGTGTGGGCGCGCAGAACTATGGCTACACCTTC; CDR3 protein: CASSVPSVGAQNYGYTF
clone size: NA; D gene: NA; V gene: TRBV4-1; J gene: TRBJ1-2; CDR3 DNA: TGCGCCAGCAGCCAAGAGAACTATGGCTACACCTTC; CDR3 protein: CASSQENYGYTF
clone size: once; D gene: NA; V gene: TRBV5-5; J gene: TRBJ1-1; CDR3 DNA: TGTGCCAGCAGCCCCCTGACGGGGAACACTGAAGCTTTCTTT; CDR3 protein: CASSPLTGNTEAFF
clone size: NA; D gene: NA; V gene: TRBV9; J gene: TRBJ2-2; CDR3 DNA: TGTGCCAGCAGCGCCGGGACTTCCAACACCGGGGAGCTGTTTTTT; CDR3 protein: CASSAGTSNTGELFF
clone size: NA; D gene: NA; V gene: TRBV12-3/TRBV12-4; J gene: TRBJ1-2; CDR3 DNA: TGTGCCAGCAGAGGCTTGAGGGGTGTCTTGGACTTC; CDR3 protein: CASRGLRGVLDF
clone size: NA; D gene: TRBD1; V gene: TRBV18; J gene: TRBJ1-1; CDR3 DNA: TGTGCCAGCTCACTAATACAGGGGAGCACTGAAGCTTTCTTT; CDR3 protein: CASSLIQGSTEAFF
clone size: NA; D gene: TRBD1; V gene: TRBV6-5; J gene: TRBJ1-1; CDR3 DNA: TGTGCCAGCAGTAGCAGGGGGAGGAGCACTGAAGCTTTCTTT; CDR3 protein: CASSSRGRSTEAFF
clone size: NA; D gene: NA; V gene: TRBV9; J gene: TRBJ2-3; CDR3 DNA: TGTGCCAGCAGCGGAACCCCGCGGGTCACAGATACGCAGTATTTT; CDR3 protein: CASSGTPRVTDTQYF
clone size: NA; D gene: NA; V gene: TRBV5-1; J gene: TRBJ1-3; CDR3 DNA: TGCGCCAGCAGCCAAAGTTCGGCTGGAAACACCATATATTTT; CDR3 protein: CASSQSSAGNTIYF
clone size: once; D gene: NA; V gene: TRBV27; J gene: TRBJ2-7; CDR3 DNA: TGTGCCAGCAACTCTCAGGGCAGCCCCTACGAGCAGTACTTC; CDR3 protein: CASNSQGSPYEQYF
clone size: NA; D gene: NA; V gene: TRBV7-2; J gene: TRBJ2-5; CDR3 DNA: TGTGCCAGCAGCTTAGGGTTCACCCAAGAGACCCAGTACTTC; CDR3 protein: CASSLGFTQETQYF
clone size: NA; D gene: TRBD1; V gene: TRBV15; J gene: TRBJ2-7; CDR3 DNA: TGTGCCACCAGCAGAGAGGAAGGGACAGGTACCTACGAGCAGTACTTC; CDR3 protein: CATSREEGTGTYEQYF
clone size: NA; D gene: NA; V gene: TRBV7-2; J gene: TRBJ1-5; CDR3 DNA: TGTGCCAGCAGCTTACAAAGGAACCAGCCCCAGCATTTT; CDR3 protein: CASSLQRNQPQHF
clone size: NA; D gene: NA; V gene: TRBV11-2; J gene: TRBJ2-5; CDR3 DNA: TGTGCCAGCAGCTTAGAGAGCACTGAGACCCAGTACTTC; CDR3 protein: CASSLESTETQYF
clone size: NA; D gene: NA; V gene: TRBV18; J gene: TRBJ1-2; CDR3 DNA: TGTGCCAGCTCACCAGGCCTAGATAACTATGGCTACACCTTC; CDR3 protein: CASSPGLDNYGYTF
clone size: few; D gene: NA; V gene: TRBV15; J gene: TRBJ1-2; CDR3 DNA: TGTGCCACCAGCACGGACAGCTTTGTCTATGGCTACACCTTC; CDR3 protein: CATSTDSFVYGYTF
clone size: NA; D gene: NA; V gene: TRBV2; J gene: TRBJ1-1; CDR3 DNA: TGTGCCAGCATCAAACAGGGTAAGGCTGAAGCTTTCTTT; CDR3 protein: CASIKQGKAEAFF
clone size: once; D gene: NA; V gene: TRBV19; J gene: TRBJ2-3; CDR3 DNA: TGTGCCAGTAGTATAGACAGGTGGACAGATACGCAGTATTTT; CDR3 protein: CASSIDRWTDTQYF
clone size: NA; D gene: NA; V gene: TRBV13; J gene: TRBJ2-7; CDR3 DNA: TGTGCCAGCAGCTTAGGAGGTTTAGCCTACGAGCAGTACTTC; CDR3 protein: CASSLGGLAYEQYF
clone size: NA; D gene: TRBD1; V gene: TRBV19; J gene: TRBJ1-2; CDR3 DNA: TGTGCCAGTAGGGGACAGGCGATGACCTATGGCTACACCTTC; CDR3 protein: CASRGQAMTYGYTF
clone size: NA; D gene: TRBD1; V gene: TRBV5-6; J gene: TRBJ1-2; CDR3 DNA: TGTGCCAGCAGCCCTTATTCAGGACAGGGGTGGAACTATGGCTACACCTTC; CDR3 protein: CASSPYSGQGWNYGYTF
clone size: NA; D gene: TRBD2; V gene: TRBV5-5; J gene: TRBJ2-1; CDR3 DNA: TGTGCCAGCAGCCGGACTAGTATCGAGTATGAGCAGTTCTTC; CDR3 protein: CASSRTSIEYEQFF
clone size: once; D gene: NA; V gene: TRBV9; J gene: TRBJ1-1; CDR3 DNA: TGTGCCAGCAGCCCTCGGACGGGGAACACTGAAGCTTTCTTT; CDR3 protein: CASSPRTGNTEAFF
clone size: NA; D gene: TRBD1; V gene: TRBV6-5; J gene: TRBJ1-1; CDR3 DNA: TGTGCCAGCAGTACCGACAGGGGGAGGCCTGAAGCTTTCTTT; CDR3 protein: CASSTDRGRPEAFF
clone size: NA; D gene: NA; V gene: TRBV27; J gene: TRBJ1-6; CDR3 DNA: TGTGCCAGCAGTTTTGAACAGTATAATTCACCCCTCCACTTT; CDR3 protein: CASSFEQYNSPLHF
clone size: NA; D gene: NA; V gene: TRBV7-3; J gene: TRBJ2-2; CDR3 DNA: TGTGCCAGCAGCCTGGCCCAGGCGGGAACCGGGGAGCTGTTTTTT; CDR3 protein: CASSLAQAGTGELFF
clone size: NA; D gene: NA; V gene: TRBV7-3; J gene: TRBJ1-1; CDR3 DNA: TGTGCCAGCAGCTTTTCTGGCGGCATTGGCACTGAAGCTTTCTTT; CDR3 protein: CASSFSGGIGTEAFF
clone size: NA; D gene: TRBD2; V gene: TRBV19; J gene: TRBJ2-7; CDR3 DNA: TGTGCCAGTACCCCGGGGACTAGCAACGAGCAGTACTTC; CDR3 protein: CASTPGTSNEQYF
clone size: once; D gene: NA; V gene: TRBV5-1; J gene: TRBJ1-1; CDR3 DNA: TGCGCCAGCAGCTTGATCTGGGGGAACACTGAAGCTTTCTTT; CDR3 protein: CASSLIWGNTEAFF
clone size: NA; D gene: NA; V gene: TRBV7-7; J gene: TRBJ1-1; CDR3 DNA: TGTGCCAGCAGCTTAGGGGCGAACACTGAAGCTTTCTTT; CDR3 protein: CASSLGANTEAFF
clone size: NA; D gene: NA; V gene: TRBV4-2; J gene: TRBJ2-5; CDR3 DNA: TGTGCCAGCAGCTCTCGGCTAGGGAACCAAGAGACCCAGTACTTC; CDR3 protein: CASSSRLGNQETQYF
clone size: NA; D gene: TRBD1; V gene: TRBV5-1; J gene: TRBJ2-5; CDR3 DNA: TGCGCCAGCAGCTTCCAGGGGGCGGGGGAGACCCAGTACTTC; CDR3 protein: CASSFQGAGETQYF
clone size: NA; D gene: NA; V gene: TRBV12-3/TRBV12-4; J gene: TRBJ1-2; CDR3 DNA: TGTGCCAGCAGTTTCAGGGGTAACTATGGCTACACCTTC; CDR3 protein: CASSFRGNYGYTF